The clone carrying this T cell receptor beta chain was counted ten times or more. This entry is derived from a study of regulatory T cells in long-lasting Graves disease. The sample's time point: newly diagnosed GD, antithyroid drugs for less than 3 months. There was RNA extracted from PBMCs, and the TCR library was made from it. There are 16 residues in the CDR3. V lost 0 bases, J lost 3 bases, and 4 bases stayed unmatched. Looked up from germline, CDR1 is DFQATT and CDR2 is SNEGSKA (reference sequence). According to the study, TCR beta libraries were built with iRepertoire HTBI primers and CDR3-region Arm-PCR. A single record per CDR3 protein comes from TCRdb applying MiXCR to the multiplex PCR reads. This sample yields 560,000 or so distinct CDR3 sequences, of which 15% to 20% are seen a single time; around 12% belongs to the top ten. These data are also associated with another study on T cells in Graves' hyperthyroidism and ophthalmopathy. That work adds: HTBI primers were employed in a first-round RT-PCR of the TCR CDR3.

The V call is TRBV20-1, the J call TRBJ2-3, with TRBD2 matching 12 bases. This sample comprised peripheral blood mononuclear cells (PBMCs), obtained at new diagnosis, from a patient treated with antithyroid drugs. This sequence originates from a man in his late teens or twenties with Graves disease. CDR3 in amino acids: CSARDQTSGGTDTQYF. Here the CDR3 DNA reads TGCAGTGCTAGAGACCAAACTAGCGGGGGGACAGATACGCAGTATTTT.